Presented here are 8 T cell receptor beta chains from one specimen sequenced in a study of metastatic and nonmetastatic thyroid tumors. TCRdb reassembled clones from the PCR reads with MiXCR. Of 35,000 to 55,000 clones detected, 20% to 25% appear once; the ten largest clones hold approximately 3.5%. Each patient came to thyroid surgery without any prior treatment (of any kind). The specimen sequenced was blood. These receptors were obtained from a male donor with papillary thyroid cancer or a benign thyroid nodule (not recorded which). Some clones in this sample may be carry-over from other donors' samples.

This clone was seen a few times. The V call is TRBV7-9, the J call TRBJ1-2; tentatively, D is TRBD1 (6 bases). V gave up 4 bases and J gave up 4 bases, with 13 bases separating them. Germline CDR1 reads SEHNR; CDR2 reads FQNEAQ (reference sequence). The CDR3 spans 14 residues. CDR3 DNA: TGTGCCAGCAGCTACAACCCGGACAGCTATGGCTACACCTTC. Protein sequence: CASSYNPDSYGYTF.

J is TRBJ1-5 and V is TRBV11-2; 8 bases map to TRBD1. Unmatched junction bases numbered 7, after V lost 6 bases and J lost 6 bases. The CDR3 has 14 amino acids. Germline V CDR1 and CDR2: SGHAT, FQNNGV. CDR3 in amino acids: CASSYTGGTQPQHF. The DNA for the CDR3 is TGTGCCAGCAGTTATACAGGGGGTACTCAGCCCCAGCATTTT.

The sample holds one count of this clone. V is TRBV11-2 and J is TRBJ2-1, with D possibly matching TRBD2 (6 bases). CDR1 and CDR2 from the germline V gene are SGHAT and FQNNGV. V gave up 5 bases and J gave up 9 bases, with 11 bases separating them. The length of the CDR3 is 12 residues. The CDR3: CASSPRGGEQFF. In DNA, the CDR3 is TGTGCCAGCAGCCCCCGGGGAGGTGAGCAGTTCTTC.

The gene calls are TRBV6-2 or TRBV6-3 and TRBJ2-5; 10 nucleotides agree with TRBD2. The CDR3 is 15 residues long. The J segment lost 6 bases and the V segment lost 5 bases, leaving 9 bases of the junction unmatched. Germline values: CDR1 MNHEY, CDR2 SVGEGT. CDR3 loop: CASSTIAGGGKTQYF. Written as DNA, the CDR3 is TGTGCCAGCAGTACAATAGCGGGGGGTGGAAAGACCCAGTACTTC.

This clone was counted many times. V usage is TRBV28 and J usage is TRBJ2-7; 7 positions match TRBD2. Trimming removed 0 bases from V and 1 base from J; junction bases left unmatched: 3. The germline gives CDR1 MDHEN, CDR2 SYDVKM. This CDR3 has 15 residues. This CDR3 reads CASSLWGGGSYEQYF. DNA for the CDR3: TGTGCCAGCAGTTTATGGGGGGGGGGGTCCTACGAGCAGTACTTC.

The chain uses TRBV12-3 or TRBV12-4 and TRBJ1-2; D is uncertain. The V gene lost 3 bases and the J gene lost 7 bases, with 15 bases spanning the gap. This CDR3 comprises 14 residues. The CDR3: CASSLGQGKGGYTF. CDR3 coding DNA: TGTGCCAGCAGTTTGGGCCAAGGTAAGGGTGGCTACACCTTC.

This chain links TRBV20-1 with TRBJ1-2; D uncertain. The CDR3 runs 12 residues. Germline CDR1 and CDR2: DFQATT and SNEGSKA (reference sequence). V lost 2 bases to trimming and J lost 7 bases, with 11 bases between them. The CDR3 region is CSARPPGSGYTF. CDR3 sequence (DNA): TGCAGTGCTAGACCCCCTGGGAGTGGCTACACCTTC.

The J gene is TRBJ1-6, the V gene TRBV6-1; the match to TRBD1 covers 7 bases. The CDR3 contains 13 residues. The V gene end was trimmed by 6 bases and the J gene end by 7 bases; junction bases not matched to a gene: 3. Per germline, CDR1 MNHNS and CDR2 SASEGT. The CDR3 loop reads CASRTGQNSPLHF. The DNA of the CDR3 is TGTGCCAGCAGGACGGGACAGAATTCACCCCTCCACTTT.